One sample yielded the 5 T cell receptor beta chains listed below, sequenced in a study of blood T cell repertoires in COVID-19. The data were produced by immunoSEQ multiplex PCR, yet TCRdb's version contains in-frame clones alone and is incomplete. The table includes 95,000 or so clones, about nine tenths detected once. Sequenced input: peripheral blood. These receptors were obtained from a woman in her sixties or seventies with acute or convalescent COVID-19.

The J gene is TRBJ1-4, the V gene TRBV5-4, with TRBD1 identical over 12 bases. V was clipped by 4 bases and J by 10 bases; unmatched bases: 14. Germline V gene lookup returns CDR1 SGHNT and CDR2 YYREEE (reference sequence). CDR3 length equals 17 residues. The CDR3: CASSTPLQGTGGGKLFF. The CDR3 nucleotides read TGTGCCAGCAGCACGCCCCTCCAAGGGACAGGGGGCGGAAAACTGTTTTTT.

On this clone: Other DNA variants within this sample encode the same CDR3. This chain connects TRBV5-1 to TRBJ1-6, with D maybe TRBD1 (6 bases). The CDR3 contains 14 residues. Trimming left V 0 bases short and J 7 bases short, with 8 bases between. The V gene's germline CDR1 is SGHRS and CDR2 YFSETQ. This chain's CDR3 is CASSLEGGNSPLHF. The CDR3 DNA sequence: TGCGCCAGCAGCTTGGAAGGGGGAAATTCACCCCTCCACTTT.

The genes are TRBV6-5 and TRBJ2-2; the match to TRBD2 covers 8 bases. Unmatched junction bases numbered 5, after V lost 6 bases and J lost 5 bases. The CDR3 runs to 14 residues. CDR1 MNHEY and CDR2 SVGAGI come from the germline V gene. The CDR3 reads CASRGLAGTGELFF. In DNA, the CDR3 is TGTGCCAGCAGAGGATTAGCGGGAACCGGGGAGCTGTTTTTT.

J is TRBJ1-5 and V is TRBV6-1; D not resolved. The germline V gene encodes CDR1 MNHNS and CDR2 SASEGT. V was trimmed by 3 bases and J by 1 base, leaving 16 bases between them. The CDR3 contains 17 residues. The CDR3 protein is CASSDRSRGVSNQPQHF. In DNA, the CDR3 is TGTGCCAGCAGTGATCGGTCCCGCGGTGTGAGCAATCAGCCCCAGCATTTT.

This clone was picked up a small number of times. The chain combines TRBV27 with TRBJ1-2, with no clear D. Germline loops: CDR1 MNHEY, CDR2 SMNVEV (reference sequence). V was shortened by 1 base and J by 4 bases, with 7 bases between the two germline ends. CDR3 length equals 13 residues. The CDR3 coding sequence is TGTGCCAGCAGTTTATTAGGGAGCTATGGCTACACCTTC. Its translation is CASSLLGSYGYTF.